One sample yielded the 29 T cell receptor beta chains listed below, sequenced in a study of cytomegalovirus exposure and HLA in healthy donors. Method: immunoSEQ multiplex PCR; TCRdb's copy keeps in-frame clones and lacks some. Of about 240,000 clones listed, roughly 86% are singletons. Sequencing was done on a sample of PBMCs. The receptors come from a woman in her 30s in good health and CMV-seropositive.

The chain links TRBV15 to TRBJ2-7, with D maybe TRBD2 (6 bases). The ends were cut back, 0 bases at V and 4 bases at J, with 13 bases in the middle. Germline assignment: CDR1 LNHNV and CDR2 YYDKDF (reference sequence). The CDR3 is made up of 15 amino acids. The DNA of the CDR3 is TGTGCCACCAGCAGAGAACCGGGACGGGGGTACGAGCAGTACTTC. It translates to CATSREPGRGYEQYF.

This rearrangement joins TRBV19 to TRBJ1-4; weak D call: TRBD1 (5 bases). Germline V gene lookup returns CDR1 LNHDA and CDR2 SQIVND (reference sequence). CDR3 size: 16 residues. V was pared by 7 bases and J by 2 bases, with 17 bases between. CDR3 DNA: TGTGCCAGTACCCCTTGGGGGGGTTCGACTAATGAAAAACTGTTTTTT. Residues: CASTPWGGSTNEKLFF.

The chain couples TRBV6-1 to TRBJ2-4; 12 bases match TRBD2. The CDR3 sequence is 18 residues long. The J segment lost 0 bases and the V segment lost 2 bases, leaving 5 bases of the junction unmatched. CDR1 and CDR2 from the germline V gene are MNHNS and SASEGT. CDR3 loop: CASSERGGLAGAKNIQYF. The DNA of the CDR3 is TGTGCCAGCAGTGAAAGGGGGGGACTAGCGGGAGCCAAAAACATTCAGTACTTC.

The chain employs TRBV5-1 and TRBJ2-1; 15 bases align to TRBD2. The CDR3 covers 16 residues. V was pared by 2 bases and J by 9 bases, with 6 bases of the junction left unmatched. Per the germline V gene, CDR1 is SGHRS and CDR2 is YFSETQ. CDR3 amino acids: CASSFGLAGGFGEQFF. The DNA for the CDR3 is TGCGCCAGCAGCTTCGGACTAGCGGGAGGGTTCGGTGAGCAGTTCTTC.

The V and J genes are TRBV10-1 and TRBJ2-1, with 9 bases fitting TRBD1. The germline CDR1 and CDR2 sequences are WNHNN and SYGVQD (reference sequence). This CDR3 is built from 15 residues. Trimming took 3 bases from V and 8 from J; bases not matched to a gene: 8. The CDR3 DNA reads TGCGCCAGCAGTGATGAGGACAGGGGTTTGGATGAGCAGTTCTTC. This gives the protein CASSDEDRGLDEQFF.

The chain recombines TRBV10-3 with TRBJ1-4, with D tentatively TRBD1 (6 bases). Germline values: CDR1 ENHRY, CDR2 SYGVKD. CDR3 length equals 13 residues. Deletions cut 8 bases from V and 4 bases from J, with 11 bases between. Here the CDR3 DNA reads TGTGCCATCGCGGGGGCCTTTAATGAAAAACTGTTTTTT. Translated, it gives CAIAGAFNEKLFF.

The rearrangement joins TRBV6-5 to TRBJ1-3, with TRBD1 identical over 9 bases. Losses at the gene ends were 5 bases for V and 6 bases for J; bases not matched to a gene: 5. CDR3 length equals 14 residues. CDR1 and CDR2 (germline): MNHEY, SVGAGI. For the CDR3, the DNA is TGTGCCAGCAGTCCGGGACAGGGACTAAACACCATATATTTT. It is translated as CASSPGQGLNTIYF.

The genes are TRBV29-1 and TRBJ2-5, with 13 bases that match TRBD2. The CDR3 sequence is 16 residues long. CDR1 and CDR2 (germline): SQVTM, ANQGSEA. V was clipped by 2 bases and J by 5 bases; unmatched bases: 8. DNA of the CDR3: TGCAGCGTTGAACGGACTAGCGGGAGCGGGGTGGAGACCCAGTACTTC. This encodes CSVERTSGSGVETQYF.

This clone has only one observation. This chain links TRBV30 with TRBJ2-1, with 13 nucleotides matching TRBD2. J was trimmed by 4 bases and V by 0 bases; bases with no gene match: 9. Germline V gives CDR1 GTSNPN, CDR2 SVGIG (reference sequence). The CDR3 runs 18 residues. CDR3 sequence reads: CAWSVWRTSGSLYNEQFF. CDR3 coding DNA: TGTGCCTGGAGTGTATGGAGGACTAGCGGGAGTTTATACAATGAGCAGTTCTTC.

This rearrangement joins TRBV7-2 to TRBJ2-5; TRBD2 aligns across 9 bases. Germline lookup yields CDR1 SGHTA and CDR2 FQGNSA. The CDR3 has 14 amino acids. Trimming removed 3 bases from V and 5 bases from J; junction bases left unmatched: 4. The CDR3 DNA reads as TGTGCCAGCAGCTTGGGGACTAGCAGGGAGACCCAGTACTTC. This sequence encodes CASSLGTSRETQYF. Using reference TRBV7-2 and TRBJ2-5 for the parts outside the CDR3, the full variable domain is GAGVSQSPSNKVTEKGKDVELRCDPISGHTALYWYRQSLGQGLEFLIYFQGNSAPDKSGLPSDRFSAERTGGSVSTLTIQRTQQEDSAVYLCASSLGTSRETQYFGPGTRLLVL.

The CDR3 DNA reads TGTGCCAGCAGTGAAACAGGGGTCGAGCAGTACTTC. Translation: CASSETGVEQYF. The gene calls are TRBV6-1 and TRBJ2-7, with 7 bases that match TRBD1. The CDR3 covers 12 residues. V trimming: 2 bases; J trimming: 6 bases; junction bases outside the gene matches: 1. Germline assignment: CDR1 MNHNS and CDR2 SASEGT.

This rearrangement joins TRBV18 to TRBJ2-2; maybe TRBD1 (6 bases). Trimming shortened V by 6 bases and J by 2 bases, and 13 bases separated the two germline ends. The germline gives CDR1 KGHSH, CDR2 LQKENI. CDR3 length equals 15 residues. This CDR3 is CASSLDRLNTGELFF. Here the CDR3 DNA reads TGTGCCAGCTCTCTCGACAGGCTTAACACCGGGGAGCTGTTTTTT.

V is TRBV28 and J is TRBJ1-1; 7 bases agree with TRBD1. V shed 8 bases and J 2 bases; nucleotides not matched to a gene: 11. Germline V gives CDR1 MDHEN, CDR2 SYDVKM. This CDR3 comprises 15 residues. The CDR3 protein is CASRIPLGGNTEAFF. For the CDR3, the DNA is TGTGCCAGCCGCATCCCCCTAGGGGGCAACACTGAAGCTTTCTTT.

This clone was recorded only once. This chain connects TRBV5-1 to TRBJ2-7; the D gene is possibly TRBD2 (6 bases). Trimming shortened V by 4 bases and J by 3 bases, and 35 bases separated the two germline ends. Germline V lookup: CDR1 SGHRS, CDR2 YFSETQ. The CDR3 sequence is 21 residues long. The CDR3 protein is CASSPKDRSKGTSGSFYEQYF. The CDR3 DNA reads TGCGCCAGCAGCCCGAAAGACCGGAGCAAGGGAACCAGCGGGTCCTTCTACGAGCAGTACTTC. The variable domain in full, with the rest retrieved from reference TRBV5-1 and TRBJ2-7, is KAGVTQTPRYLIKTRGQQVTLSCSPISGHRSVSWYQQTPGQGLQFLFEYFSETQRNKGNFPGRFSGRQFSNSRSEMNVSTLELGDSALYLCASSPKDRSKGTSGSFYEQYFGPGTRLTVT.

The J gene is TRBJ2-7, the V gene TRBV19, with 7 positions matching TRBD2. The V gene end was trimmed by 5 bases and the J gene end by 6 bases; junction bases not matched to a gene: 7. From germline, CDR1 is LNHDA and CDR2 SQIVND (reference sequence). The CDR3 extends over 13 amino acids. The CDR3 sequence is CASSGWGGTEQYF. The CDR3 nucleotides read TGTGCCAGTAGTGGCTGGGGGGGAACCGAGCAGTACTTC.

This sequence joins TRBV5-6 and TRBJ1-1; possible D gene TRBD1, 6 bases. V dropped 5 bases and J dropped 2 bases, with 16 bases sitting between them. The germline V gene encodes CDR1 SGHDT and CDR2 YYEEEE. This CDR3 has 15 amino acids. CDR3 region: CASRETGTSNTEAFF. The DNA for the CDR3 is TGTGCCAGCAGAGAAACCGGGACATCCAACACTGAAGCTTTCTTT.

This clone was recorded only once. The chain recombines TRBV6-5 with TRBJ2-5; 9 bases fit TRBD1. The CDR3 runs 15 residues. CDR1 is MNHEY and CDR2 is SVGAGI in the germline V gene. V trimming: 4 bases; J trimming: 3 bases; junction bases outside the gene matches: 6. CDR3 nucleotide sequence: TGTGCCAGCAGTTCCCCCGGGACAGGGAAAGAGACCCAGTACTTC. This encodes CASSSPGTGKETQYF.

The V and J genes are TRBV10-3 and TRBJ2-7; 10 bases are a match to TRBD2. The CDR3 covers 14 residues. J lost 2 bases, V lost 8 bases, and 6 bases had no gene match. In germline, CDR1 is ENHRY, CDR2 SYGVKD. The CDR3 protein is CAISKAGGTYEQYF. The CDR3 DNA is TGTGCCATCTCAAAAGCGGGAGGGACCTACGAGCAGTACTTC.

CDR3: CASSSISIQGAPEKLFF. As DNA, the CDR3 is TGTGCCAGCAGTTCCATCTCAATACAGGGGGCACCTGAAAAACTGTTTTTT. The chain uses TRBV28 and TRBJ1-4, with TRBD1 matching over 9 bases. The length of the CDR3 is 17 residues. J lost 7 bases, V lost 4 bases, and 13 bases had no gene match. Germline V gene lookup returns CDR1 MDHEN and CDR2 SYDVKM.

This chain joins TRBV7-6 and TRBJ2-1; 14 bases are a match to TRBD2. V trimming: 5 bases; J trimming: 6 bases; junction bases outside the gene matches: 15. There are 19 residues in the CDR3. Germline CDR1 is SGHVS and CDR2 is FNYEAQ. In nucleotides, the CDR3 is TGTGCCAGCAGCATTGACCAGGGGACTAGCGGGAGTTTCGGCAATGAGCAGTTCTTC. It translates to CASSIDQGTSGSFGNEQFF.

The chain recombines TRBV6-5 with TRBJ2-7; 11 bases line up with TRBD2. V shed 0 bases, J shed 12 bases, and the junction held 7 bases outside the gene matches. The CDR3 has 14 residues. Germline V gene sequence: CDR1 MNHEY, CDR2 SVGAGI. This CDR3 is CASSYSGTSGNRYF. CDR3 DNA: TGTGCCAGCAGTTACTCGGGGACTAGCGGAAACAGGTACTTC.

The rearrangement links TRBV10-2 to TRBJ2-5; D unclear. The CDR3 has 11 amino acids. The V end lost 7 bases, the J end lost 3 bases, and 6 bases lay between the germline ends. CDR1 and CDR2 (germline): WSHSY, SAAADI. For the CDR3, the DNA is TGCGCCAGCAACGGTGAAGAGACCCAGTACTTC. Its translation: CASNGEETQYF.

The J gene is TRBJ2-7, the V gene TRBV6-1; 9 nucleotides line up with TRBD1. The CDR3 is 14 amino acids. Germline V gene data show CDR1 as MNHNS and CDR2 as SASEGT. Trimming at V came to 10 bases and at J to 7 bases, leaving 14 bases not matched to a gene. DNA of the CDR3: TGTGCCACCTTCCCCCGACAGGGGGTGAGAGAGCAGTACTTC. Amino acids: CATFPRQGVREQYF.

For the CDR3, the DNA is TGCAGTGCTAGTGTACAGAATGAGCAGTTCTTC. It codes for CSASVQNEQFF. The rearrangement joins TRBV20-1 to TRBJ2-1; D ambiguous. The CDR3 sequence is 11 residues long. CDR1 DFQATT and CDR2 SNEGSKA come from the germline V gene (reference sequence). V lost 3 bases, J lost 7 bases, and 7 bases lay in between.

This sequence joins TRBV2 and TRBJ2-7; D possibly corresponds to TRBD2 (5 bases). V lost 11 bases, J lost 6 bases, and 26 bases lay in between. Looked up from germline, CDR1 is SNHLY and CDR2 is FYNNEI. The CDR3 covers 15 residues. The CDR3 bases are TGTGCCGCCTTAGGCCCAAGAAACGGGAATGTCGAGCAGTACTTC. Its translation is CAALGPRNGNVEQYF.

About this clone itself: The same CDR3 can be traced to other DNA sequences in this sample. The V call is TRBV27, the J call TRBJ2-1; 15 positions match TRBD2. Germline V CDR1 and CDR2: MNHEY, SMNVEV (reference sequence). This CDR3 has 15 amino acids. V was clipped by 5 bases and J by 9 bases; unmatched bases: 5. CDR3: CASSPGTSGRSEQFF. Written as DNA, the CDR3 is TGTGCCAGCAGTCCCGGGACTAGCGGGAGGTCTGAGCAGTTCTTC.

The chain has TRBV25-1 and TRBJ2-2; 8 bases are a match to TRBD2. Germline V gene data show CDR1 as MGHDK and CDR2 as SYGVNS. This CDR3 comprises 16 residues. With V trimmed by 1 base and J by 7 bases, 8 bases remained unmatched. DNA of the CDR3: TGTGCCAGCAGTGAATTTAGCGGGGTGGGTCACGGGGAGCTGTTTTTT. This translates into CASSEFSGVGHGELFF.

This chain links TRBV18 with TRBJ2-7; perhaps TRBD2 as D (5 bases). V was pared by 3 bases and J by 2 bases, with 11 bases between. In germline, CDR1 is KGHSH, CDR2 LQKENI. The CDR3 has 14 amino acids. Here the CDR3 DNA reads TGTGCCAGCTCACCTGAGAAGCGGACCTACGAGCAGTACTTC. Translation gives CASSPEKRTYEQYF.

The chain employs TRBV21-1 and TRBJ2-2; the table calls TRBD2, which could not be checked here. TRBV21-1 is termed a pseudogene. CDR3 length: 15 residues. CDR3 nucleotide sequence: TGTGCCAGCAGCCCGGGACTGCCGAACACCGGGGAGCTGTTTTTT. Its protein product is CASSPGLPNTGELFF.